This T cell receptor beta chain is from a study of blood T cell repertoires in COVID-19. This table comes from immunoSEQ multiplex PCR, and its TCRdb copy is limited to in-frame clones, with some not included. In the table there are roughly 280,000 clones, roughly 86% of which are singletons. V lost 8 bases and J lost 7, with 23 bases in between. The CDR3 is 15 residues long. Per germline, CDR1 MNHEY and CDR2 SVGAGI. The origin of this receptor is an older woman who had recovered from COVID-19. The chain employs TRBV6-5 and TRBJ1-2, with D tentatively TRBD1 (6 bases). The sequenced sample consisted of PBMCs or T cells enriched from blood (not recorded which). CDR3 sequence reads: CASSADSEGLSGYTF. The DNA for the CDR3 is TGTGCCAGCTCGGCGGACAGTGAAGGACTTAGTGGCTACACCTTC.